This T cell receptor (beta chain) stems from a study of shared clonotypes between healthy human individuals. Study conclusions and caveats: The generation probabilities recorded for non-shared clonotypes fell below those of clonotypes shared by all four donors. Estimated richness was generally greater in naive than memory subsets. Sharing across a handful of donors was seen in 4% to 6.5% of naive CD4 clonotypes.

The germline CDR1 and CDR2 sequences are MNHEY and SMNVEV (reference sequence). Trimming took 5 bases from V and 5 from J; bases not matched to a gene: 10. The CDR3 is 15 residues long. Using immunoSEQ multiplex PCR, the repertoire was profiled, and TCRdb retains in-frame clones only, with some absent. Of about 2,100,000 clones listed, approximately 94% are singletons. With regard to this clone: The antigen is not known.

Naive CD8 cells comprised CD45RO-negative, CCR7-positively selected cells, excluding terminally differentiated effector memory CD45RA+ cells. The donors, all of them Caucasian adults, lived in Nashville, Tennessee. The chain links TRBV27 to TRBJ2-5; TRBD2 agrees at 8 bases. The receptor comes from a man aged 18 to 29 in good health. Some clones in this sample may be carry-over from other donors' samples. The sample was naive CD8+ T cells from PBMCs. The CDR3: CASSLSGTFGETQYF. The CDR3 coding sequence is TGTGCCAGCAGTCTTAGCGGGACTTTCGGGGAGACCCAGTACTTC.